A selection of T cell receptor beta chains follows, all from one sample in a study of T cells after posttransplantation cyclophosphamide. The assay was immunoSEQ multiplex PCR, and TCRdb's table has in-frame clones only and misses some. Among roughly 11,000 clones, approximately 90% were seen once, and the ten largest hold roughly 3.5%. Here the sequenced sample was PBMCs, taken after allogeneic stem cell transplant with posttransplant cyclophosphamide. The source of these receptors is a female patient in her 30s who received an allogeneic stem cell transplant from an unrelated donor, was CMV-positive, and had no GVHD. The graft donor may account for some of the T cells. CDR3s include the opening cysteine and the closing phenylalanine or tryptophan. Fields, in order: D gene, J gene, V gene, clone size, CDR3 protein, CDR3 DNA. The D gene is left open where the match is weak. Clone size is shown for a subset of rows, as once, few, many or a class of expanded clone.

.	TRBJ2-3	TRBV7-6	.	CASSLVRGSTDTQYF	TGTGCCAGCAGCTTAGTACGGGGTAGCACAGATACGCAGTATTTT
.	TRBJ2-5	TRBV11-2	.	CASASPNKETQYF	TGTGCCAGCGCTAGCCCCAATAAAGAGACCCAGTACTTC
.	TRBJ2-3	TRBV6-4	.	CASSLGGANTDTQYF	TGTGCCAGCAGCTTGGGGGGGGCCAACACAGATACGCAGTATTTT
TRBD1	TRBJ1-2	TRBV7-3	.	CASSHDRDGNGYTF	TGTGCCAGCAGCCACGACAGGGATGGTAATGGCTACACCTTC
.	TRBJ1-6	TRBV5-1	.	CASSLEGRGNNSPLHF	TGCGCCAGCAGCTTAGAAGGAAGAGGAAATAATTCACCCCTCCACTTT
.	TRBJ1-2	TRBV28	.	CASSPPGVVWPNYGYTF	TGTGCCAGCAGTCCACCAGGTGTGGTTTGGCCTAACTATGGCTACACCTTC
TRBD1	TRBJ2-2	TRBV9	.	CASSDRGSGELFF	TGTGCCAGCAGTGACAGGGGGTCAGGGGAGCTGTTTTTT
.	TRBJ1-2	TRBV4-1	.	CASSQGGKGYTF	TGCGCCAGCAGCCAAGGAGGGAAAGGCTACACCTTC
.	TRBJ1-2	TRBV30	.	CAWSVGQNNYGYTF	TGTGCCTGGAGTGTAGGACAGAATAACTATGGCTACACCTTC
TRBD1	TRBJ1-3	TRBV30	once	CAWSTDRDYSGNTIYF	TGTGCCTGGAGTACGGACAGGGACTACTCTGGAAACACCATATATTTT
TRBD1	TRBJ2-7	TRBV2	.	CASRRQGIREQYF	TGTGCCAGCAGGAGACAGGGGATCCGCGAGCAGTACTTC
.	TRBJ1-5	TRBV6-1	.	CASSEYRTVGNQPQHF	TGTGCCAGCAGTGAATATAGGACAGTGGGGAATCAGCCCCAGCATTTT
TRBD1	TRBJ2-7	TRBV5-1	.	CASSSRQGPDEQYF	TGCGCCAGCAGCTCGCGACAGGGGCCGGACGAGCAGTACTTC
.	TRBJ2-5	TRBV6-1	.	CASSGAGGSKEETQYF	TGTGCCAGCAGTGGCGCTGGCGGGTCCAAAGAAGAGACCCAGTACTTC